A selection of T cell receptor beta chains follows, all from one sample in a study of T cell changes during pregnancy in multiple sclerosis. Profiled with immunoSEQ multiplex PCR; TCRdb holds only in-frame clones, not every one. This sample carries some 81,000 clones, about 92% of them seen once, and the ten largest clones take just over 2.5%. This specimen consisted of peripheral blood, obtained after pregnancy. Source of these receptors: a female donor in good health, enrolled as a control in a pregnancy study. Each CDR3 is given with its conserved first and last residue. Fields, in order: clone size, D gene, V gene, J gene, CDR3 DNA, CDR3 protein. A D gene is named only where the DNA matches it firmly. Clone sizes are given selectively: once, few, many, or a class where the clone is expanded.

clone_size: -
d_call: TRBD1
v_call: TRBV19
j_call: TRBJ2-7
cdr3_nt: TGTGCCAGTAACCTCGGACAGGGGGCGGAAGAGCAGTACTTC
cdr3_aa: CASNLGQGAEEQYF

clone_size: -
d_call: -
v_call: TRBV7-3
j_call: TRBJ2-1
cdr3_nt: TGTGCCAGCAGCTTGAGCGGGCACTCCTACAATGAGCAGTTCTTC
cdr3_aa: CASSLSGHSYNEQFF

clone_size: -
d_call: -
v_call: TRBV9
j_call: TRBJ2-5
cdr3_nt: TGTGCCAGCAGCGTAGGGCAGGCCCCAGGGGAGACCCAGTACTTC
cdr3_aa: CASSVGQAPGETQYF

clone_size: -
d_call: -
v_call: TRBV2
j_call: TRBJ2-1
cdr3_nt: TGTGCCAGCACCACTAGTTACAATGAGCAGTTCTTC
cdr3_aa: CASTTSYNEQFF

clone_size: -
d_call: TRBD2
v_call: TRBV6-1
j_call: TRBJ2-1
cdr3_nt: TGTGCCAGCAGTGAAGCGCCCAGCGGGGTTAGCTCCTACAATGAGCAGTTCTTC
cdr3_aa: CASSEAPSGVSSYNEQFF

clone_size: -
d_call: TRBD2
v_call: TRBV10-3
j_call: TRBJ2-7
cdr3_nt: TGTGCCATCAGCCCGACTAGCGGGGGTTTCTACGAGCAGTACTTC
cdr3_aa: CAISPTSGGFYEQYF

clone_size: -
d_call: -
v_call: TRBV7-9
j_call: TRBJ2-2
cdr3_nt: TGTGCCAGCAGCTTTACAGGGCCGGACACCGGGGAGCTGTTTTTT
cdr3_aa: CASSFTGPDTGELFF

clone_size: -
d_call: -
v_call: TRBV12-2
j_call: TRBJ1-2
cdr3_nt: TGTGCAAGTCCACAAGGTACCGGCGTCAGGGGTTTCTATGGCTACACCTTC
cdr3_aa: CASPQGTGVRGFYGYTF

clone_size: -
d_call: -
v_call: TRBV7-9
j_call: TRBJ1-1
cdr3_nt: TGTGCCAGCAGCCTACTTACAGAGAACACTGAAGCTTTCTTT
cdr3_aa: CASSLLTENTEAFF

clone_size: -
d_call: TRBD1
v_call: TRBV2
j_call: TRBJ2-3
cdr3_nt: TGTGCCAGCAGCACCGGGACAGCCTACACAGATACGCAGTATTTT
cdr3_aa: CASSTGTAYTDTQYF

clone_size: -
d_call: -
v_call: TRBV18
j_call: TRBJ2-7
cdr3_nt: TGTGCCAGCTCACCAACGATTCAAACTAAGAGCTCCTACGAGCAGTACTTC
cdr3_aa: CASSPTIQTKSSYEQYF

clone_size: -
d_call: -
v_call: TRBV4-2
j_call: TRBJ2-5
cdr3_nt: TGTGCCAGCAGCCCGGGACGCGGACGGGGTGGGGGGGAGACCCAGTACTTC
cdr3_aa: CASSPGRGRGGGETQYF

clone_size: -
d_call: -
v_call: TRBV19
j_call: TRBJ2-5
cdr3_nt: TGTGCCAGTAGTATCTTGAGCGAGACCCAGTACTTC
cdr3_aa: CASSILSETQYF

clone_size: once
d_call: TRBD1
v_call: TRBV27
j_call: TRBJ2-7
cdr3_nt: TGTGCCAGCGGGACAAGACAGGGAATCTACGAGCAGTACTTC
cdr3_aa: CASGTRQGIYEQYF

clone_size: -
d_call: -
v_call: TRBV18
j_call: TRBJ2-7
cdr3_nt: TGTGCCAGCTCCCGTGCGGGGGAGCAGTACTTC
cdr3_aa: CASSRAGEQYF

clone_size: -
d_call: -
v_call: TRBV5-1
j_call: TRBJ2-5
cdr3_nt: TGCGCCAGCAGACCGTTTCGAACCTCGGGAAAAGAGACCCAGTACTTC
cdr3_aa: CASRPFRTSGKETQYF

clone_size: -
d_call: TRBD2
v_call: TRBV5-4
j_call: TRBJ2-5
cdr3_nt: TGTGCCAGCAGCTTATCTAGCGGGGGGGCCACAGAGACCCAGTACTTC
cdr3_aa: CASSLSSGGATETQYF

clone_size: -
d_call: -
v_call: TRBV6-5
j_call: TRBJ2-7
cdr3_nt: TGTGCCAGCAGTTACTCGAAACCAGATGCCTACGAGCAGTACTTC
cdr3_aa: CASSYSKPDAYEQYF

clone_size: -
d_call: -
v_call: TRBV4-3
j_call: TRBJ2-5
cdr3_nt: TGCGCCAGCAGCCAGAACCGAGGGTTTTCGGTAGAGACCCAGTACTTC
cdr3_aa: CASSQNRGFSVETQYF

clone_size: -
d_call: -
v_call: TRBV6-5
j_call: TRBJ2-7
cdr3_nt: TGTGCCAGCAGGAGGCCGGATTCTTACGAGCAGTACTTC
cdr3_aa: CASRRPDSYEQYF

clone_size: -
d_call: -
v_call: TRBV29-1
j_call: TRBJ2-7
cdr3_nt: TGCAGCGTTGTTGCGGGGTCCTACGAGCAGTACTTC
cdr3_aa: CSVVAGSYEQYF

clone_size: -
d_call: -
v_call: TRBV6-1
j_call: TRBJ1-5
cdr3_nt: TGTGCCAGCAGTTCCCAGGTCAATCAGCCCCAGCATTTT
cdr3_aa: CASSSQVNQPQHF

clone_size: -
d_call: -
v_call: TRBV27
j_call: TRBJ2-1
cdr3_nt: TGTGCCAGCACCCCCCTGTTATCGGAGCGGGCCGGGGATGAGCAGTTCTTC
cdr3_aa: CASTPLLSERAGDEQFF

clone_size: -
d_call: TRBD2
v_call: TRBV5-8
j_call: TRBJ2-1
cdr3_nt: TGTGCCAGCAGCAAACCCGGGACTAGGAGCTATGAGCAGTTCTTC
cdr3_aa: CASSKPGTRSYEQFF

clone_size: -
d_call: TRBD2
v_call: TRBV30
j_call: TRBJ2-7
cdr3_nt: TGTGCCTGGAGTGGGCGGGGGGGCTGGTACGAGCAGTACTTC
cdr3_aa: CAWSGRGGWYEQYF

clone_size: few
d_call: TRBD1
v_call: TRBV7-2
j_call: TRBJ1-5
cdr3_nt: TGTGCCAGCAGCCCACGGACAGGGGGCAATCAGCCCCAGCATTTT
cdr3_aa: CASSPRTGGNQPQHF

clone_size: -
d_call: -
v_call: TRBV5-1
j_call: TRBJ2-7
cdr3_nt: TGCGCCAGCAGCGTTCCGGGACTCAACTACGAGCAGTACTTC
cdr3_aa: CASSVPGLNYEQYF

clone_size: -
d_call: TRBD1
v_call: TRBV27
j_call: TRBJ1-5
cdr3_nt: TGTGCCAGCAGTTTCCGGGACAGGGCCGGGCAGCCCCAGCATTTT
cdr3_aa: CASSFRDRAGQPQHF

clone_size: -
d_call: -
v_call: TRBV2
j_call: TRBJ2-7
cdr3_nt: TGTGCCAGCAGTGAAGTCGGGCAGGGCTACGAGCAGTACTTC
cdr3_aa: CASSEVGQGYEQYF

clone_size: -
d_call: -
v_call: TRBV2
j_call: TRBJ1-4
cdr3_nt: TGTGCCAGCAAGGTGTCGAGGAGACAGGCTAATGAAAAACTGTTTTTT
cdr3_aa: CASKVSRRQANEKLFF

clone_size: -
d_call: -
v_call: TRBV7-2
j_call: TRBJ1-5
cdr3_nt: TGTGCCAGCAGACAAGAGGAGGGGAGAGATCAGCCCCAGCATTTT
cdr3_aa: CASRQEEGRDQPQHF

clone_size: -
d_call: -
v_call: TRBV7-2
j_call: TRBJ1-3
cdr3_nt: TGTGCCAGCAGCTTGAGTGGGACAACTGGAAACACCATATATTTT
cdr3_aa: CASSLSGTTGNTIYF

clone_size: -
d_call: -
v_call: TRBV4-2
j_call: TRBJ2-7
cdr3_nt: TGTGCCAGCAGCCAAGATCATCAGGGGCTGGGCGAGCAGTACTTC
cdr3_aa: CASSQDHQGLGEQYF

clone_size: few
d_call: -
v_call: TRBV2
j_call: TRBJ2-5
cdr3_nt: TGTGCCAGCTTCAGAGGGGGGGCCGGGGAGACCCAGTACTTC
cdr3_aa: CASFRGGAGETQYF

clone_size: -
d_call: -
v_call: TRBV7-9
j_call: TRBJ1-1
cdr3_nt: TGTGCCAGCAGCTTCGGGGCACAGGGTGAAGCTTTCTTT
cdr3_aa: CASSFGAQGEAFF

clone_size: few
d_call: -
v_call: TRBV30
j_call: TRBJ1-2
cdr3_nt: TGTGCCTGGCAACAGAACTATGGCTACACCTTC
cdr3_aa: CAWQQNYGYTF

clone_size: many
d_call: TRBD2
v_call: TRBV6-1
j_call: TRBJ2-3
cdr3_nt: TGTGCCAGCAGTGAAGCACTAGCGGGGGGGTTTTCAGATACGCAGTATTTT
cdr3_aa: CASSEALAGGFSDTQYF

clone_size: -
d_call: TRBD1
v_call: TRBV4-1
j_call: TRBJ1-2
cdr3_nt: TGCGCCAGCAGCCAGGACAGGGGGCTAAGCTATGGCTACACCTTC
cdr3_aa: CASSQDRGLSYGYTF

clone_size: -
d_call: -
v_call: TRBV4-1
j_call: TRBJ1-3
cdr3_nt: TGCGCCAGCAGCCTGGACCGGACAGAATGGAACACCATATATTTT
cdr3_aa: CASSLDRTEWNTIYF

clone_size: -
d_call: TRBD1
v_call: TRBV7-8
j_call: TRBJ1-2
cdr3_nt: TGTGCCAGCAGCTTAGGCGACAGGGGTAAGGGCTATGGCTACACCTTC
cdr3_aa: CASSLGDRGKGYGYTF

clone_size: -
d_call: TRBD1
v_call: TRBV9
j_call: TRBJ2-1
cdr3_nt: TGTGCCAGCAGCAATAACAGGGGTAATGAGCAGTTCTTC
cdr3_aa: CASSNNRGNEQFF

clone_size: once
d_call: -
v_call: TRBV7-5
j_call: TRBJ2-1
cdr3_nt: TGTGCCAGAAGCTTTCTAATCGGGAGGTGGTCCCAAAATGAGCAGTTCTTC
cdr3_aa: CARSFLIGRWSQNEQFF

clone_size: -
d_call: -
v_call: TRBV5-6
j_call: TRBJ2-2
cdr3_nt: TGTGCCAGCCGTAGGTACGGGCGGGGAACCGGGGAGCTGTTTTTT
cdr3_aa: CASRRYGRGTGELFF

clone_size: -
d_call: -
v_call: TRBV19
j_call: TRBJ2-3
cdr3_nt: TGTGCCAGTAGCCCGCGAGGGCCGGGCACAGATACGCAGTATTTT
cdr3_aa: CASSPRGPGTDTQYF

clone_size: -
d_call: TRBD2
v_call: TRBV23-1
j_call: TRBJ2-3
cdr3_nt: TGCGCCAGCCTCCGGACTAGCGGGAGTACAGATACGCAGTATTTT
cdr3_aa: CASLRTSGSTDTQYF

clone_size: many
d_call: TRBD1
v_call: TRBV5-1
j_call: TRBJ1-2
cdr3_nt: TGCGCCAGCAGCTTGGGACAGGGGAATGGCTACACCTTC
cdr3_aa: CASSLGQGNGYTF

clone_size: -
d_call: TRBD1
v_call: TRBV16
j_call: TRBJ2-7
cdr3_nt: TGTGCCAGCAGCCAATACACAGGGGACTACGAGCAGTACTTC
cdr3_aa: CASSQYTGDYEQYF

clone_size: -
d_call: -
v_call: TRBV29-1
j_call: TRBJ1-2
cdr3_nt: TGCAGCGTTGAAGACAATGGCTACACCTTC
cdr3_aa: CSVEDNGYTF

clone_size: -
d_call: -
v_call: TRBV4-2
j_call: TRBJ1-5
cdr3_nt: TGTGCCAGCAGCCCGGCAGGGGCAAAATGGATGGATCAGCCCCAGCATTTT
cdr3_aa: CASSPAGAKWMDQPQHF

clone_size: -
d_call: -
v_call: TRBV4-1
j_call: TRBJ1-2
cdr3_nt: TGCGCCAGCAGCCGGCGAGTAATAGGACAATTCTATGGCTACACCTTC
cdr3_aa: CASSRRVIGQFYGYTF

clone_size: -
d_call: TRBD1
v_call: TRBV9
j_call: TRBJ1-1
cdr3_nt: TGTGCCAGCAGCCACGGACAGGGAGTGGCGAACACTGAAGCTTTCTTT
cdr3_aa: CASSHGQGVANTEAFF

clone_size: once
d_call: -
v_call: TRBV10-3
j_call: TRBJ2-5
cdr3_nt: TGTGCCATCTCCGGGAACGGAGAGACCCAGTACTTC
cdr3_aa: CAISGNGETQYF

clone_size: -
d_call: -
v_call: TRBV7-9
j_call: TRBJ2-1
cdr3_nt: TGTGCCAGCAGCTTGGACTGGACGGATGAGCAGTTCTTC
cdr3_aa: CASSLDWTDEQFF

clone_size: -
d_call: -
v_call: TRBV11-2
j_call: TRBJ2-7
cdr3_nt: TGTGCCAGCAGCTTAAGCCTCTTAGCCGAGCAGTACTTC
cdr3_aa: CASSLSLLAEQYF

clone_size: -
d_call: -
v_call: TRBV28
j_call: TRBJ2-7
cdr3_nt: TGTGCCAGCAGTTTATTCGGACAGAAACTTACTTACGAGCAGTACTTC
cdr3_aa: CASSLFGQKLTYEQYF